This is a list of T cell receptor beta chains from one sample in a study of blood T cell repertoires in COVID-19. The repertoire was sequenced with immunoSEQ multiplex PCR; TCRdb's copy has only in-frame clones and lacks some. The table has around 310,000 clones, over 85% seen once. The sequencing input was PBMCs or T cells enriched from blood (not recorded which). These TCRs come from a woman aged 25 to 45 who had recovered from COVID-19. Both conserved end residues are part of each CDR3. A D gene is named only where the DNA matches it firmly. Expanded clones get a size class; other rows say once, few or many, or leave the size out.

DNA: TGTGCCAGCAGACCTCAGGGGAATGAGCAGTTCTTC
CDR3: CASRPQGNEQFF
J: TRBJ2-1
size: .
V: TRBV11-2
D: .

DNA: TGCGCCAGCAGCAAAGGGCGGGAATCTCTTCCTCTCTATGGCTACACCTTC
CDR3: CASSKGRESLPLYGYTF
J: TRBJ1-2
size: .
V: TRBV4-3
D: .

DNA: TGTGCCAGCAGTTATGGCGGGCCATGGGAGACCCAGTACTTC
CDR3: CASSYGGPWETQYF
J: TRBJ2-5
size: .
V: TRBV6-5
D: .

DNA: TGCGCCAGCAGCCAAGATGGGATAGCGGGCACAGATACGCAGTATTTT
CDR3: CASSQDGIAGTDTQYF
J: TRBJ2-3
size: .
V: TRBV4-1
D: .

DNA: TGTGCCAGCTCACCAAGTGGGGCTAGCTCTGGAAACACCATATATTTT
CDR3: CASSPSGASSGNTIYF
J: TRBJ1-3
size: .
V: TRBV18
D: .

DNA: TGTGCCAGCCGCAATCCCTCTAGCGGGAGATATGAGCAGTTCTTC
CDR3: CASRNPSSGRYEQFF
J: TRBJ2-1
size: .
V: TRBV3-1/TRBV3-2
D: TRBD2

DNA: TGTGCCAGCAGCCAGGGAAAAACTAGCGGGTTCCGTTATTCCTACGAGCAGTACTTC
CDR3: CASSQGKTSGFRYSYEQYF
J: TRBJ2-7
size: .
V: TRBV3-1/TRBV3-2
D: TRBD2

DNA: TGTGCCAGCAGCTTGGATCCGGGACAGCAGCTTTTGAACACTGAAGCTTTCTTT
CDR3: CASSLDPGQQLLNTEAFF
J: TRBJ1-1
size: .
V: TRBV5-5
D: TRBD1

DNA: TGTGCCAGTAGTATAAGAGGACAGAAGAGCAATCAGCCCCAGCATTTT
CDR3: CASSIRGQKSNQPQHF
J: TRBJ1-5
size: .
V: TRBV19
D: .

DNA: TGTGCCAGCAGGGGGGACCAAGGGAAACAGGGCGGGCAGTATTTT
CDR3: CASRGDQGKQGGQYF
J: TRBJ2-3
size: .
V: TRBV11-2
D: .

DNA: TGTGCCAGTAGCCGACAGTTGAACACTGAAGCTTTCTTT
CDR3: CASSRQLNTEAFF
J: TRBJ1-1
size: .
V: TRBV19
D: .

DNA: TGTGCCAGCAGTTGGGGAGCGGGAGTACTCTACGAGCAGTACTTC
CDR3: CASSWGAGVLYEQYF
J: TRBJ2-7
size: .
V: TRBV14
D: TRBD2

DNA: TGTGCCAGCATTTTGAGGAAGGCTGACAATGAGCAGTTCTTC
CDR3: CASILRKADNEQFF
J: TRBJ2-1
size: .
V: TRBV2
D: .

DNA: TGTGCCAGCAGCCATCCAGCAGGGCGAAACACCATATATTTT
CDR3: CASSHPAGRNTIYF
J: TRBJ1-3
size: once
V: TRBV14
D: .

DNA: TGTGCCAGCAGCTTATCCCGGGGACAGTACCAAGAGACCCAGTACTTC
CDR3: CASSLSRGQYQETQYF
J: TRBJ2-5
size: .
V: TRBV7-2
D: TRBD1

DNA: TGTGCCAGCAGCCCACAGGGTTCGTTGAACACTGAAGCTTTCTTT
CDR3: CASSPQGSLNTEAFF
J: TRBJ1-1
size: once
V: TRBV7-2
D: .

DNA: TGTGCCACCGTGGTTAGCGCGGGAGGGGGATACGAGCAGTACTTC
CDR3: CATVVSAGGGYEQYF
J: TRBJ2-7
size: .
V: TRBV6-5
D: TRBD2

DNA: TGTGCCACCAGCAGAGATCGGGCTTCCGGGACTAGCGTGTTGGAGTTCTTC
CDR3: CATSRDRASGTSVLEFF
J: TRBJ2-1
size: .
V: TRBV15
D: TRBD2

DNA: TGTGCCAGTAGTATCTCGTTGAACACTGAAGCTTTCTTT
CDR3: CASSISLNTEAFF
J: TRBJ1-1
size: many
V: TRBV19
D: .

DNA: TGCGCCAGCAGTCAATTCGTCGGGGATAGCAATCAGCCCCAGCATTTT
CDR3: CASSQFVGDSNQPQHF
J: TRBJ1-5
size: .
V: TRBV23-1
D: .

DNA: TGTGCCAGTAGTATCGGCCAGGGAGGACAAGAGACCCAGTACTTC
CDR3: CASSIGQGGQETQYF
J: TRBJ2-5
size: .
V: TRBV19
D: .

DNA: TGTGCTAGTGTGTCCCCACTCCGACAAGAGACCCAGTACTTC
CDR3: CASVSPLRQETQYF
J: TRBJ2-5
size: .
V: TRBV12-5
D: .

DNA: TGTGCCACCAGCAGAGGGGCTAGCGGGATGTACGAGCAGTACTTC
CDR3: CATSRGASGMYEQYF
J: TRBJ2-7
size: .
V: TRBV15
D: TRBD2

DNA: TGTGCCAGCTCTCTTGAACAGGGGGCGAGCTCCTACAATGAGCAGTTCTTC
CDR3: CASSLEQGASSYNEQFF
J: TRBJ2-1
size: .
V: TRBV18
D: TRBD1

DNA: TGTGCCAGCAGTGAAGGCCCTAGTGCCCCTTACAATGAGCAGTTCTTC
CDR3: CASSEGPSAPYNEQFF
J: TRBJ2-1
size: .
V: TRBV6-1
D: .

DNA: TGCGCCAGCAGAGCATTAGCGGGAGAGCAGTTCTTC
CDR3: CASRALAGEQFF
J: TRBJ2-1
size: .
V: TRBV4-1
D: TRBD2

DNA: TGTGCCAGCAGTTCAACCCTAAGAGGGAGCTATCAAGAGACCCAGTACTTC
CDR3: CASSSTLRGSYQETQYF
J: TRBJ2-5
size: .
V: TRBV28
D: .

DNA: TGTGCCAGCAGTTTAAAAGGGGCCACTGAAGCTTTCTTT
CDR3: CASSLKGATEAFF
J: TRBJ1-1
size: .
V: TRBV28
D: .

DNA: TGCGCCAGCAGCCAGGGGGGAGCTAACTATGGCTACACCTTC
CDR3: CASSQGGANYGYTF
J: TRBJ1-2
size: .
V: TRBV4-1
D: .

DNA: TGTGCCAGCAGCCCGGGACAGGGAAACACCGGGGAGCTGTTTTTT
CDR3: CASSPGQGNTGELFF
J: TRBJ2-2
size: .
V: TRBV5-8
D: TRBD1

DNA: TGTGCCAGCAGTTTAATGACTGGGGAAGCTTTCTTT
CDR3: CASSLMTGEAFF
J: TRBJ1-1
size: .
V: TRBV28
D: .

DNA: TGTGCCAGTAGCGCACGGACAAACAACGACGAGCAGTACTTC
CDR3: CASSARTNNDEQYF
J: TRBJ2-7
size: .
V: TRBV19
D: .

DNA: TGTGCCAGCAGCCATCATGGGACAGGGCCCCCAGATACGCAGTATTTT
CDR3: CASSHHGTGPPDTQYF
J: TRBJ2-3
size: .
V: TRBV3-1/TRBV3-2
D: TRBD1

DNA: TGTGCCAGCAGTTACATGGGGGGGGCAGGCACCGGGGAGCTGTTTTTT
CDR3: CASSYMGGAGTGELFF
J: TRBJ2-2
size: .
V: TRBV6-6
D: .

DNA: TGCGCCAGCAGCCAAGATCCTAGCGGGACCTTTAGCTCCTACAATGAGCAGTTCTTC
CDR3: CASSQDPSGTFSSYNEQFF
J: TRBJ2-1
size: once
V: TRBV4-1
D: TRBD2

DNA: TGTGCCAGTAGTATTTCTACAGACACCTCCTACAATGAGCAGTTCTTC
CDR3: CASSISTDTSYNEQFF
J: TRBJ2-1
size: .
V: TRBV19
D: .

DNA: TGTGCCAGCAGCTTAGCTGCGACTAGCGGGTTTTACGAGCAGTACTTC
CDR3: CASSLAATSGFYEQYF
J: TRBJ2-7
size: .
V: TRBV28
D: TRBD2

DNA: TGCGCCAGCAGCTTGATAGGGGCGGACATGAACACTGAAGCTTTCTTT
CDR3: CASSLIGADMNTEAFF
J: TRBJ1-1
size: .
V: TRBV5-1
D: .

DNA: TGTGCCAGCAGCGTGGGGGGGGCAACCTACGAGCAGTACTTC
CDR3: CASSVGGATYEQYF
J: TRBJ2-7
size: .
V: TRBV9
D: .

DNA: TGTGCCACCCAAGGAAACAGGGTGGAGACCCAGTACTTC
CDR3: CATQGNRVETQYF
J: TRBJ2-5
size: once
V: TRBV24-1
D: .

DNA: TGTGCCAGCAGTTACAGGACTAGACCTGGGGGTGAGCAGTTCTTC
CDR3: CASSYRTRPGGEQFF
J: TRBJ2-1
size: .
V: TRBV6-5
D: TRBD2

DNA: TGTGCCAGCAGTAGTGACACAATAGAACAGACTAATGAAAAACTGTTTTTT
CDR3: CASSSDTIEQTNEKLFF
J: TRBJ1-4
size: .
V: TRBV2
D: .

DNA: TGTGCCAGCAGCTTGCGGGGACTCACAGATACGCAGTATTTT
CDR3: CASSLRGLTDTQYF
J: TRBJ2-3
size: .
V: TRBV5-4
D: .

DNA: TGTGCCAGCAGCTTATGGACTAGCGGGAACAATGAGCAGTTCTTC
CDR3: CASSLWTSGNNEQFF
J: TRBJ2-1
size: once
V: TRBV11-2
D: TRBD2

DNA: TGTGCCAGCAGTGAAGCGCCAGGGTTTGGCTACACCTTC
CDR3: CASSEAPGFGYTF
J: TRBJ1-2
size: .
V: TRBV6-1
D: .

DNA: TGCAGTCGACAGGGGGGAGAGACCCAGTACTTC
CDR3: CSRQGGETQYF
J: TRBJ2-5
size: .
V: TRBV20-1
D: TRBD1

DNA: TGTGCCAGCAGTGACTCGCGAACAGGGAACACTGAAGCTTTCTTT
CDR3: CASSDSRTGNTEAFF
J: TRBJ1-1
size: once
V: TRBV6-4
D: .

DNA: TGTGCCAGCAGCTTCACAGGGGAGGAGACCCAGTACTTC
CDR3: CASSFTGEETQYF
J: TRBJ2-5
size: .
V: TRBV11-2
D: TRBD1

DNA: TGTGCCAGCCTTAGCTTGGGCGGGGAGCAGTTCTTC
CDR3: CASLSLGGEQFF
J: TRBJ2-1
size: once
V: TRBV27
D: .

DNA: TGTGCCAGCAGACAGGGTTGGGGAACTGAAGCTTTCTTT
CDR3: CASRQGWGTEAFF
J: TRBJ1-1
size: few
V: TRBV12-3/TRBV12-4
D: .

DNA: TGTGCCAGCAGTCTTGTGGCCTCTTTGAGGTACGAGCAGTACTTC
CDR3: CASSLVASLRYEQYF
J: TRBJ2-7
size: .
V: TRBV27
D: .

DNA: TGTGCCAGCAGTCTGGGCGGGGGGAGGAACATTCAGTACTTC
CDR3: CASSLGGGRNIQYF
J: TRBJ2-4
size: .
V: TRBV27
D: TRBD2

DNA: TGTGCCAGCAGCTTCCTTCGCGAAAGCTACGAGCAGTACTTC
CDR3: CASSFLRESYEQYF
J: TRBJ2-7
size: .
V: TRBV7-9
D: .